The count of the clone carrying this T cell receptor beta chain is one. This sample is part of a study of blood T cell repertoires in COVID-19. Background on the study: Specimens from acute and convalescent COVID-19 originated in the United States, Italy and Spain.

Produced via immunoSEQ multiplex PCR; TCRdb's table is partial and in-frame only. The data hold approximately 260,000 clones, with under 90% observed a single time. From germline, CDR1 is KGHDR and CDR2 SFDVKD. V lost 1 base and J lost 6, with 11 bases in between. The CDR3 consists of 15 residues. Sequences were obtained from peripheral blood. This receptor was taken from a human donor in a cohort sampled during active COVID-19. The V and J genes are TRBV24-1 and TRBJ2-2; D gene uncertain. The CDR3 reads CATSDFDPGAGELFF. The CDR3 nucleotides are TGTGCCACCAGTGATTTCGACCCCGGAGCCGGGGAGCTGTTTTTT.